This is a list of T cell receptor beta chains from one sample in a study of blood T cells in healthy people across ages. MiXCR was run by TCRdb on the 5' RACE reads, yielding one entry per CDR3 protein. The sample consists of around 800,000 distinct CDR3 sequences, about 26% of them appearing once. The sample also formed part of further work on T cells of mothers and their children.

Sequences were obtained from blood. The source of these receptors is a boy younger than 18 in good health. Both conserved end residues are part of each CDR3. The D gene is left open where the match is weak. Some rows have no size entry. The others give once, few or many, or a class for an expanded clone.

J | size | V | D | CDR3 | DNA
TRBJ1-4 | few | TRBV20-1 | TRBD1 | CSARAWGTGEGKLFF | TGCAGTGCTAGAGCCTGGGGGACAGGGGAGGGAAAACTGTTTTTT
TRBJ2-1 | - | TRBV6-6 | - | CASSYSKYNEQFF | TGTGCCAGCAGTTACTCGAAATACAATGAGCAGTTCTTC
TRBJ2-6 | few | TRBV20-1 | - | CGGLSGANVLTF | TGCGGTGGGCTCTCTGGGGCCAACGTCCTGACTTTC
TRBJ2-5 | - | TRBV20-1 | - | CSARVGRRYLETQYF | TGCAGTGCTAGGGTCGGACGTAGGTACCTAGAGACCCAGTACTTC
TRBJ2-7 | - | TRBV28 | - | CARWTDTLSEEEYF | TGTGCCAGGTGGACAGACACCCTTTCCGAGGAGGAGTACTTC
TRBJ2-7 | - | TRBV5-1 | - | CASRPGTKPYLSYEQYF | TGCGCCAGCAGGCCTGGGACGAAGCCTTACCTATCCTACGAGCAGTACTTC
TRBJ1-6 | few | TRBV5-5 | - | CASSLVWRSSYNSPLHF | TGTGCCAGCAGCTTGGTGTGGAGGAGCTCCTATAATTCACCCCTCCACTTT
TRBJ2-7 | few | TRBV5-1 | - | CASSLYWTDTYEQYF | TGCGCCAGCAGCTTGTATTGGACGGACACCTACGAGCAGTACTTC
TRBJ1-6 | few | TRBV11-1 | - | CASTQQGEPLHF | TGTGCCAGCACCCAACAGGGAGAACCCCTCCACTTT
TRBJ1-5 | - | TRBV15 | TRBD1 | CATSGGQGNQPQHF | TGTGCCACCAGCGGGGGACAGGGCAATCAGCCCCAGCATTTT
TRBJ1-4 | - | TRBV4-1 | - | CASSQDRRGEKLFF | TGCGCCAGCAGCCAAGACAGGCGGGGTGAAAAACTGTTTTTT
TRBJ2-3 | few | TRBV29-1 | - | CSVETRLTDTQYF | TGCAGCGTTGAGACTAGACTCACAGATACGCAGTATTTT
TRBJ2-5 | - | TRBV30 | - | CAWSATVRKRETQYF | TGTGCCTGGAGTGCGACAGTCCGCAAACGAGAGACCCAGTACTTC
TRBJ2-6 | - | TRBV4-1 | TRBD2 | CASGGSGGPAYGANVLTF | TGCGCCAGCGGCGGAAGCGGGGGCCCCGCTTATGGGGCCAACGTCCTGACTTTC
TRBJ2-1 | - | TRBV20-1 | - | CSARPGVDEQFF | TGCAGTGCTAGACCCGGGGTGGATGAGCAGTTCTTC
TRBJ1-4 | - | TRBV4-1 | - | CASSLRPAPGGTNEKLFF | TGCGCCAGCAGCCTGCGACCGGCCCCGGGGGGCACTAATGAAAAACTGTTTTTT
TRBJ2-7 | - | TRBV5-1 | - | CASSLREKNLYEQYF | TGCGCCAGCAGCTTGCGGGAGAAAAACCTCTACGAGCAGTACTTC